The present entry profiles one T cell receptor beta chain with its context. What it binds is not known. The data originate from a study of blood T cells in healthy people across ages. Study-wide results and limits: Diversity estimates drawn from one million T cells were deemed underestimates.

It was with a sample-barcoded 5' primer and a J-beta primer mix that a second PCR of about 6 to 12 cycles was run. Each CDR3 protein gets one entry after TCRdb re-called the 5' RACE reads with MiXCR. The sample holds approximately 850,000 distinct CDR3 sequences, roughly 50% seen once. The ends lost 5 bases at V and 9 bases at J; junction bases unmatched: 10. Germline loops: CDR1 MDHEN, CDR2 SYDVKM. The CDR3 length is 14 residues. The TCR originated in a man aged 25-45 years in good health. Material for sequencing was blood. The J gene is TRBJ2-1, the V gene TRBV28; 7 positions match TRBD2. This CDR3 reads CASSASGTIPEQFF. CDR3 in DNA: TGTGCCAGCAGTGCCAGCGGGACGATCCCTGAGCAGTTCTTC.